This paragraph covers one T cell receptor beta chain sequence. This clonotype came up many times. The antigen it binds to is not known. No base quality values were provided; no much bigger clone lies one nucleotide off. Spanning cysteine to phenylalanine, the CDR3 consists of 17 amino acids. This entry keeps only the CDR3 DNA: 51 bases, framed from base 1. At the junction V is shortened by 4 bases and J by 5 bases; bases outside the gene matches: 8. CDR1 and CDR2 were assigned from the germline V gene (reference sequence) as WNHNN and SYGVQD. This sample was taken from a study of Graves' ophthalmopathy and Graves' hyperthyroidism (dated by TCRdb to between 2017 and 2018). Turning to the overall study: Hyperthyroidism was considered stable if no progression to ophthalmopathy occurred within 18 months of follow-up. To explore V-J signatures distinguishing ophthalmopathy from hyperthyroidism, a discovery set of 100 patients (about 44 ophthalmopathy, some 55 stable hyperthyroidism) was enrolled. The study used TCR beta repertoire signatures to distinguish Graves' ophthalmopathy from Graves' hyperthyroidism and to predict progression to ophthalmopathy. Following sample collection, hyperthyroidism patients were given methimazole at a starting dose of 30 mg daily, and ophthalmopathy patients were given high-dose intravenous methylprednisolone. The independent validation cohort included approximately 19 hyperthyroidism patients plus 17 patients who later progressed from hyperthyroidism to ophthalmopathy. In five to seven hyperthyroidism patients, T-cell repertoires of thyroid tissue and blood were compared. In total, under 150 blood samples were TCR-sequenced: 40 to 45 ophthalmopathy, some 80 hyperthyroidism and some 17 hyperthyroidism-to-ophthalmopathy patients.

Points the paper makes about the study in general: Among expanded thyroid clonotypes with frequency above 0.001, most also showed up in blood, which suggests that blood repertoires may reflect the thyroid immune response. In cross-validation, the 13-signature model distinguished ophthalmopathy from stable hyperthyroidism with just over 85% sensitivity and roughly 81% specificity, and in the test set the corresponding values were about 80% and 75%. In validation, the model predicted ophthalmopathy progression with about 71% sensitivity and roughly 72% specificity; 12 predicted patients were CT-confirmed with GO in a median of approximately 6.2 months. Sample size was not predetermined statistically, and investigators were not blinded to group allocation.

The hyperthyroidism patients were 18 to 65 years old and newly diagnosed, with a disease duration of less than 2 months. Patients with other autoimmune diseases, uncontrolled infections, pregnancy or lactation were excluded from the study. Clinical symptoms, serum thyroxine, TRAb, thyroid ultrasound and orbital computed tomography were used for diagnosis. Total RNA was extracted using Trizol reagent, and RNA quality was checked on an Agilent 2100 Bioanalyzer. TCR beta CDR3 regions were amplified from RNA transcripts for repertoire sequencing. HTBI primers and the Qiagen OneStep RT-PCR kit were used in a first-round RT-PCR, which was followed by a second-round multiplex PCR, size selection and purification. Libraries were sequenced paired-end with 100 bp reads on an Illumina HiSeq2000. Regarding the original processing steps: SOAPnuke was used to process the reads, throwing out any read that had adapters, had uncalled bases, had a mean Phred below 15, or lacked an exact constant-primer or identifier match. High-quality paired reads were merged with COPE v1.2.5. Clonotypes were defined as unique nucleotide sequences and were aligned to IMGT TRB V, D and J references using MiTCR v1.1. The analysis was limited to V-J combinations with a frequency above 0.0001, which together covered approximately 99% of repertoires. A TCR clonal expansion and chaos score per V-J combination was defined as the ratio of F50 clonal expansion to chaos observed in the TCRdist matrix. Welch's t-statistics and random forest were used to reduce features to about a dozen V-J combinations, which were fed into a naive Bayes classifier. The similarity between thyroid and blood repertoires was quantified using the Morisita-Horn index. TCRdb passed the public sequencing reads through fastp at Q25 and MiXCR, retaining productive beta sequences. Every CDR3 protein is listed once, alongside the most common genes and DNA of its rows. What appears here as the V and J calls and clone size reflects TCRdb's work, not the paper's. Across this sample there are about 590,000 distinct CDR3 sequences, with about two fifths seen only once. Over 3.5% of the sample goes to the ten largest clones.

The chain employs TRBV10-1 and TRBJ2-6, with 10 bases aligning to TRBD1. The clonotype originates from an adult man with Graves' hyperthyroidism. Sequenced input: peripheral blood or thyroid tissue (not recorded which). The CDR3 protein: CASSVRQGARRANVLTF. Here is the DNA: TGCGCCAGCAGTGTCCGACAGGGGGCGAGGAGGGCCAACGTCCTGACTTTC.